The clone carrying this T cell receptor beta chain was seen only a few times. What it binds is not known. This record belongs to a study of vaccination and CD4 T cells after COVID-19. Germline V gene data show CDR1 as DFQATT and CDR2 as SNEGSKA (reference sequence). The CDR3 sequence is 17 residues long. V shed 5 bases, J shed 0 bases, and the junction held 14 bases outside the gene matches. As to treatment: approximately nine-day PBMC culture with coronavirus spike peptide pools or control peptides (ViraFEST assay). Peptide-pool expansion of antigen-specific T cells preceded TCR sequencing in ViraFEST. Days 3 and 7 saw half the medium replaced with fresh IL-2 medium. Sequencing of cultured CD4+ T cell DNA used the Oncomine TCR Beta short-read assay. TCRdb fed the PCR reads into MiXCR, producing one record per CDR3 protein. Altogether some 15,000 distinct CDR3 sequences are present, roughly 43% being singletons, with the ten largest covering around 6%.

This specimen consisted of CD4+ T cells from blood, cultured in vitro, obtained before SARS-CoV-2 vaccination. V and J are TRBV20-1 and TRBJ1-1; 8 positions match TRBD1. The source of this sequence is a human donor who had recovered from COVID-19. The CDR3 nucleotides are TGCAGTGCTCCCCCCACCGGGACAGGTTCTTTGAACACTGAAGCTTTCTTT. Translated, it gives CSAPPTGTGSLNTEAFF.